Each of the 29 T cell receptor beta chains below was sequenced from the same sample in a study of shared clonotypes between healthy human individuals. Produced via immunoSEQ multiplex PCR; TCRdb's table is partial and in-frame only. The table includes more than 900,000 clones, 75% to 80% detected once. The source material was memory CD4+ T cells from PBMCs. Subset reported: CD45RA-negative fraction. The receptors here all came from a young man in good health. Some clones in this sample may be carry-over from other donors' samples.

The rearrangement joins TRBV11-3 to TRBJ1-1; tentative D call: TRBD1 (6 bases). Germline V gene lookup returns CDR1 SGHNT and CDR2 YENEEA. Trimming left V 4 bases short and J 5 bases short, with 14 bases between. The CDR3 totals 14 residues. In DNA, the CDR3 is TGTGCCAGCAGCTACAGGGCGAGGGGGACTGAAGCTTTCTTT. Translation: CASSYRARGTEAFF.

The V and J genes are TRBV19 and TRBJ2-1; 15 bases align to TRBD2. Trimming took 4 bases from V and 4 from J; bases not matched to a gene: 8. The CDR3 totals 18 residues. Germline V lookup: CDR1 LNHDA, CDR2 SQIVND (reference sequence). Here the CDR3 reads CASSRDGLAGGVYNEQFF. The CDR3 nucleotides read TGTGCCAGTAGTAGGGATGGACTAGCGGGAGGGGTGTACAATGAGCAGTTCTTC.

The J gene is TRBJ1-3, the V gene TRBV7-2; 9 positions agree with TRBD1. J gave up 2 bases and V 5 bases, and 16 bases lay outside the gene matches. In germline, CDR1 is SGHTA, CDR2 FQGNSA. This CDR3 has 19 amino acids. For the CDR3, the DNA is TGTGCCAGCAGCCCAGGGAGGCCACAGGGGGCGCCAGCTGGAAACACCATATATTTT. It yields the protein CASSPGRPQGAPAGNTIYF.

This clone has just one count. In the same sample, other DNA sequences code for this CDR3. The chain carries TRBV27 and TRBJ2-2, with D possibly called TRBD1 or TRBD2 (5 bases each). Germline assignment: CDR1 MNHEY and CDR2 SMNVEV (reference sequence). The CDR3 is 15 residues long. V was trimmed by 3 bases and J by 0 bases, leaving 8 bases between them. The CDR3 DNA reads as TGTGCCAGCAGTTTGAGGGGCGCGAACACCGGGGAGCTGTTTTTT. Encoded protein: CASSLRGANTGELFF.

The chain carries TRBV28 and TRBJ2-1; D is unresolved. The CDR3 covers 15 residues. The V gene lost 3 bases and the J gene lost 0 bases, with 9 bases spanning the gap. Germline V gene lookup returns CDR1 MDHEN and CDR2 SYDVKM. The CDR3 spells CASSLNPSSYNEQFF. CDR3 nucleotide sequence: TGTGCCAGCAGTTTGAACCCCAGCTCCTACAATGAGCAGTTCTTC.

V usage is TRBV2 and J usage is TRBJ2-2, with D possibly being TRBD1 (5 bases). The ends were cut back, 6 bases at V and 4 bases at J, with 15 bases in the middle. The CDR3 runs to 15 residues. Per the germline V gene, CDR1 is SNHLY and CDR2 is FYNNEI. This chain's CDR3 is CASRTSKGSTGELFF. DNA for the CDR3: TGTGCCAGCAGGACCTCGAAGGGGTCCACCGGGGAGCTGTTTTTT.

CDR3 coding DNA: TGTGCCAGCAGTGAACCTCTAGCGGGATCTCCAATGTTCTTC. The encoded protein is CASSEPLAGSPMFF. This rearrangement joins TRBV2 to TRBJ2-1, with 9 nucleotides matching TRBD2. Germline CDR1 SNHLY, CDR2 FYNNEI. This CDR3 has 14 amino acids. The trim removed 2 bases at V and 15 bases at J, leaving 11 bases unmatched.

The chain uses TRBV28 and TRBJ2-7, with a tentative D call TRBD2 (7 bases). With 0 bases removed from V and 5 bases from J, the gap between germline ends came to 14 bases. The CDR3 runs 15 residues. Germline values: CDR1 MDHEN, CDR2 SYDVKM. The CDR3 protein is CASSLWGGGPNEQYF. The CDR3 region has the DNA TGTGCCAGCAGTTTATGGGGAGGGGGACCCAACGAGCAGTACTTC.

This chain connects TRBV4-2 to TRBJ2-3, with 7 positions matching TRBD2. Per germline, CDR1 LGHNA and CDR2 YNFKEQ. V shed 3 bases and J 4 bases; nucleotides not matched to a gene: 13. This CDR3 has 17 residues. The CDR3 is CASSQSPGGRSSDTQYF. CDR3 bases: TGTGCCAGCAGCCAGTCCCCAGGCGGGAGATCTTCAGATACGCAGTATTTT.

In regard to this clone: Other DNA sequences in the same sample also yield this CDR3. The chain carries TRBV5-1 and TRBJ1-1; D not certain. Trimming removed 0 bases at V and 1 base at J, with 4 bases between. CDR1 SGHRS and CDR2 YFSETQ come from the germline V gene. The CDR3 spans 13 residues. The CDR3 sequence is CASSLGENTEAFF. The CDR3 DNA sequence: TGCGCCAGCAGCTTGGGAGAGAACACTGAAGCTTTCTTT.

The rearrangement uses TRBV7-2 and TRBJ2-3; 12 bases agree with TRBD1. The CDR3 loop spans 16 amino acids. Germline CDR1 reads SGHTA; CDR2 reads FQGNSA. The junction had 6 bases not matched to a gene; V was cut back by 3 bases and J by 5 bases. The CDR3 here is CASSFAGTGGGDTQYF. The CDR3, as DNA: TGTGCCAGCAGCTTCGCCGGGACAGGGGGCGGAGATACGCAGTATTTT.

This clone was seen a few times. The chain has TRBV28 and TRBJ2-7, with D possibly being TRBD2 (5 bases). The V end lost 4 bases, the J end lost 0 bases, and 16 bases lay between the germline ends. The CDR3 spans 16 residues. Germline V gene data show CDR1 as MDHEN and CDR2 as SYDVKM. The CDR3 protein is CASSSTRLFLSYEQYF. The CDR3 bases are TGTGCCAGCAGTTCAACTAGACTATTCCTCTCCTACGAGCAGTACTTC. The entire variable domain, with the rest obtained from reference TRBV28 and TRBJ2-7, is as follows: DVKVTQSSRYLVKRTGEKVFLECVQDMDHENMFWYRQDPGLGLRLIYFSYDVKMKEKGDIPEGYSVSREKKERFSLILESASTNQTSMYLCASSSTRLFLSYEQYFGPGTRLTVT.

The rearrangement joins TRBV6-5 to TRBJ2-7; 12 bases match TRBD2. Per germline, CDR1 MNHEY and CDR2 SVGAGI. The CDR3 is 15 residues long. V gave up 4 bases and J gave up 3 bases; unmatched junction bases: 4. In DNA form, the CDR3 reads TGTGCCAGCAGTTCCCGGACTAGCGGGGTCTACGAGCAGTACTTC. It codes for CASSSRTSGVYEQYF.

This clone was observed a handful of times. The chain joins TRBV6-5 to TRBJ1-2; 10 nucleotides line up with TRBD1. The CDR3 sequence is 15 residues long. V lost 2 bases and J lost 2; bases outside the gene matches: 2. Germline V CDR1 and CDR2: MNHEY, SVGAGI. The CDR3 nucleotides are TGTGCCAGCAGTTACGAGGGACAGGGGAACTATGGCTACACCTTC. It encodes CASSYEGQGNYGYTF.

The rearrangement uses TRBV5-1 and TRBJ1-2; D is ambiguous. V was cut by 4 bases and J by 4 bases, with 14 bases left in between. CDR3 size: 14 residues. Germline lookup yields CDR1 SGHRS and CDR2 YFSETQ. CDR3 region: CASSAMDGRYGYTF. In nucleotides, the CDR3 is TGCGCCAGCAGCGCAATGGACGGCCGCTATGGCTACACCTTC.

This sequence joins TRBV5-4 and TRBJ2-5, with TRBD2 matching 13 bases. CDR1 is SGHNT, CDR2 YYREEE, per germline (reference sequence). V shed 1 base and J 5 bases; nucleotides not matched to a gene: 5. The length of the CDR3 is 16 residues. CDR3 amino acids: CASSLRTSGSAETQYF. The CDR3 nucleotides are TGTGCCAGCAGCTTGAGGACTAGCGGGAGCGCCGAGACCCAGTACTTC. The whole variable domain, remainder taken from reference TRBV5-4 and TRBJ2-5, is ETGVTQSPTHLIKTRGQQVTLRCSSQSGHNTVSWYQQALGQGPQFIFQYYREEENGRGNFPPRFSGLQFPNYSSELNVNALELDDSALYLCASSLRTSGSAETQYFGPGTRLLVL.

The V call is TRBV7-9, the J call TRBJ1-2, with D tentatively TRBD1 (6 bases). Germline assignment: CDR1 SEHNR and CDR2 FQNEAQ (reference sequence). Trimming shortened V by 5 bases and J by 8 bases, and 12 bases separated the two germline ends. This CDR3 has 12 residues. In DNA form, the CDR3 reads TGTGCCAGCAGCCATACAGGGTACGGCTACACCTTC. Its protein is CASSHTGYGYTF.

This clone was counted only a few times. The J gene is TRBJ2-7, the V gene TRBV28; 10 nucleotides line up with TRBD1. CDR3 length: 15 residues. CDR1 is MDHEN and CDR2 is SYDVKM in the germline V gene. V lost 4 bases to trimming and J lost 2 bases; unmatched junction nucleotides: 5. As DNA, the CDR3 is TGTGCCAGCAGTTCCCCCGGGACAGGGGCCTACGAGCAGTACTTC. Translating it yields CASSSPGTGAYEQYF.

This chain connects TRBV4-1 to TRBJ2-5, with D perhaps TRBD1 or TRBD2 (6 bases each). V lost 6 bases and J 2 bases, leaving 16 bases between the germline ends. This CDR3 is 15 amino acids long. Germline lookup yields CDR1 MGHRA and CDR2 YSYEKL. CDR3 sequence: CASRSGAGRQETQYF. DNA for the CDR3: TGCGCCAGCAGGTCGGGGGCGGGCCGACAAGAGACCCAGTACTTC.

This clone was found a few times. J is TRBJ1-2 and V is TRBV6-1; tentatively, D is TRBD1 (6 bases). Between the trimmed V and J ends, which lost 6 bases and 6 bases, there was a span of 17 bases. This CDR3 has 14 residues. Germline CDR1 MNHNS, CDR2 SASEGT. CDR3 bases: TGTGCCAGCAGGATACAGGGAAGAGTTGATGGCTACACCTTC. It encodes CASRIQGRVDGYTF.

The J gene is TRBJ1-2, the V gene TRBV5-6; D is uncertain. The CDR3 loop spans 15 amino acids. V lost 3 bases, J lost 8 bases, and 20 bases lay in between. Germline CDR1 is SGHDT and CDR2 is YYEEEE. The CDR3 nucleotides are TGTGCCAGCAGCTCTGCCGTGAAGACGCCCGCGGGCTACACCTTC. Translated: CASSSAVKTPAGYTF.

This rearrangement joins TRBV11-2 to TRBJ2-3, with unresolved D. The V and J ends lost 1 base and 8 bases respectively, with 10 bases between them. Germline CDR1 reads SGHAT; CDR2 reads FQNNGV. CDR3 length: 13 amino acids. In DNA form, the CDR3 reads TGTGCCAGCAGCTTAGCCCTAACCCCTACGCAGTATTTT. It translates to CASSLALTPTQYF.

This clone showed up just once. The chain combines TRBV29-1 with TRBJ2-1; D possibly corresponds to TRBD2 (5 bases). CDR3 length: 14 amino acids. Between the trimmed V and J ends, which lost 6 bases and 0 bases, there was a span of 12 bases. CDR1 is SQVTM and CDR2 is ANQGSEA in the germline V gene. The CDR3 region is CSVVGESSYNEQFF. The DNA for the CDR3 is TGCAGCGTGGTCGGGGAGAGCTCCTACAATGAGCAGTTCTTC.

Points on this clone: Distinct nucleotide sequences in the sample also encode this CDR3. The V gene is TRBV28, the J gene TRBJ1-2, with D hard to call. Germline-derived CDR1 and CDR2 are MDHEN and SYDVKM. Trimming pared 4 bases from V and 2 bases from J, leaving 5 bases between. This CDR3 contains 12 residues. The CDR3 is CASSWVNYGYTF. For the CDR3, the DNA is TGTGCCAGCAGTTGGGTGAACTATGGCTACACCTTC.

CDR3 coding DNA: TGTGCCAGCAGCTTAGCCTTTAGCGGACCCATCGACGAGCAGTACTTC. Its translation: CASSLAFSGPIDEQYF. The V call is TRBV7-2, the J call TRBJ2-7, with D possibly matching TRBD2 (6 bases). The length of the CDR3 is 16 residues. Trimming pared 0 bases from V and 5 bases from J, leaving 17 bases between. The germline V gene has CDR1 SGHTA and CDR2 FQGNSA.

V and J are TRBV6-4 and TRBJ2-3; unclear D gene. The CDR3 consists of 15 residues. Germline assignment: CDR1 MRHNA and CDR2 SNTAGT. V lost 0 bases and J lost 2, with 9 bases in between. The DNA for the CDR3 is TGTGCCAGCAGTGACTCACCAGCCGCCACAGATACGCAGTATTTT. Encoded protein: CASSDSPAATDTQYF.

The sample holds one count of this clone. The V call is TRBV28, the J call TRBJ2-7; weak D call: TRBD2 (6 bases). CDR1 is MDHEN, CDR2 SYDVKM, per germline. V was trimmed by 6 bases and J by 0 bases, leaving 12 bases between them. The CDR3 contains 14 residues. CDR3 residues: CASSNSGFSYEQYF. The DNA for the CDR3 is TGTGCCAGCAGCAATAGCGGATTCTCCTACGAGCAGTACTTC.

This chain joins TRBV7-9 and TRBJ1-5, with no clear D. V was clipped by 5 bases and J by 10 bases, with 15 bases between them. The germline V gene has CDR1 SEHNR and CDR2 FQNEAQ (reference sequence). The CDR3 sequence is 13 residues long. CDR3 residues: CASSPDINVPQHF. CDR3 DNA sequence: TGTGCCAGCAGCCCTGATATAAACGTACCCCAGCATTTT.

This clone came up a few times. The chain combines TRBV12-5 with TRBJ1-1, with D perhaps matching TRBD1 (5 bases). The ends were cut back, 5 bases at V and 0 bases at J, with 10 bases in the middle. The germline CDR1 and CDR2 sequences are LGHNT and FRNRAP. The CDR3 covers 14 residues. The CDR3 protein is CASGPGLMNTEAFF. The CDR3, as DNA: TGTGCTAGTGGTCCGGGACTGATGAACACTGAAGCTTTCTTT.